One and the same sample provided the 21 T cell receptor beta chains below, sequenced in a study of blood T cells in healthy people across ages. Primed by a sample-barcoded 5' primer and a J-beta primer mix, a second PCR proceeded for 7 to 11 cycles. TCRdb itself ran the 5' RACE reads through MiXCR, one entry per CDR3 protein. The table includes around 280,000 distinct CDR3 sequences, roughly 26% detected once. Material: blood. These TCRs come from a woman in her 70s in good health.

The rearrangement uses TRBV7-9 and TRBJ1-1; 7 nucleotides match TRBD1. Trimming cost V 5 bases and J 6 bases; bases outside gene matches: 12. This CDR3 has 15 amino acids. Germline loops: CDR1 SEHNR, CDR2 FQNEAQ (reference sequence). The CDR3 region is CASSPVGGVDSEAFF. CDR3 in DNA: TGTGCCAGCAGCCCGGTAGGGGGCGTGGACTCTGAAGCTTTCTTT.

The chain uses TRBV20-1 and TRBJ2-7; TRBD1 matches at 9 bases. J gave up 2 bases and V 1 base, and 12 bases lay outside the gene matches. The CDR3 sequence is 17 residues long. Germline CDR1 is DFQATT and CDR2 is SNEGSKA (reference sequence). As DNA, the CDR3 is TGCAGTGCTAGAGTGATGGAATGGGGACAGGGCACCTACGAGCAGTACTTC. It codes for CSARVMEWGQGTYEQYF.

The J gene is TRBJ2-7, the V gene TRBV20-1; D gene uncertain. The CDR3 contains 12 residues. Germline V gene data show CDR1 as DFQATT and CDR2 as SNEGSKA (reference sequence). The ends were cut back, 5 bases at V and 9 bases at J, with 17 bases in the middle. In nucleotides, the CDR3 is TGCAGTGCTGGCCCCGACTTTGGCGGGCAGTACTTC. Residues: CSAGPDFGGQYF.

This clonotype has a handful of counts. The chain couples TRBV29-1 to TRBJ2-1, with D uncertain. The V gene's germline CDR1 is SQVTM and CDR2 ANQGSEA. The CDR3 runs to 16 residues. V was trimmed by 1 base and J by 0 bases, leaving 13 bases between them. The CDR3 spells CSVEGAQVSSYNEQFF. CDR3 in DNA: TGCAGCGTTGAAGGTGCCCAGGTGAGCTCCTACAATGAGCAGTTCTTC.

The rearrangement joins TRBV3-1 to TRBJ1-5; maybe TRBD1 (5 bases). V shed 4 bases and J shed 4 bases, with 11 bases lying between them. CDR1 is LGHDT, CDR2 YNNKEL, per germline (reference sequence). This CDR3 spans 14 amino acids. The CDR3, as DNA: TGTGCCAGCAGCCCCCTGGGGGAAAATCAGCCCCAGCATTTT. This translates into CASSPLGENQPQHF.

The chain couples TRBV5-1 to TRBJ2-1, with TRBD1 matching over 10 bases. This CDR3 spans 16 amino acids. Trimming removed 4 bases from V and 5 bases from J; junction bases left unmatched: 9. Germline lookup yields CDR1 SGHRS and CDR2 YFSETQ. As DNA, the CDR3 is TGCGCCAGCAGCGCAAGACGGGACAGGGGAGACAATGAGCAGTTCTTC. This encodes CASSARRDRGDNEQFF.

This clonotype has ten or more counts. This chain uses TRBV29-1 with TRBJ2-6; 9 bases agree with TRBD2. The V gene end was trimmed by 5 bases and the J gene end by 0 bases; junction bases not matched to a gene: 2. Per the germline V gene, CDR1 is SQVTM and CDR2 is ANQGSEA. The CDR3 has 15 amino acids. DNA of the CDR3: TGCAGCGTTAGCGGGGGGCTCTCTGGGGCCAACGTCCTGACTTTC. Translation: CSVSGGLSGANVLTF.

The V call is TRBV19, the J call TRBJ1-5, with D hard to call. The CDR3 has 15 residues. Germline CDR1 is LNHDA and CDR2 is SQIVND (reference sequence). The V end lost 1 base, the J end lost 1 base, and 8 bases lay between the germline ends. The CDR3 nucleotides read TGTGCCAGTAGTATAGTTAAGGGAAGCAATCAGCCCCAGCATTTT. As protein: CASSIVKGSNQPQHF. The full variable domain, completed using reference TRBV19 and TRBJ1-5, is DGGITQSPKYLFRKEGQNVTLSCEQNLNHDAMYWYRQDPGQGLRLIYYSQIVNDFQKGDIAEGYSVSREKKESFPLTVTSAQKNPTAFYLCASSIVKGSNQPQHFGDGTRLSIL.

The chain carries TRBV12-3 or TRBV12-4 and TRBJ1-1, with a tentative D call TRBD1 (6 bases). Between the trimmed V and J ends, which lost 8 bases and 0 bases, there was a span of 22 bases. The length of the CDR3 is 17 residues. CDR3 protein: CASSLLGAGQMNTEAFF. The CDR3 DNA is TGTGCCAGCTCCCTCCTGGGGGCAGGTCAGATGAACACTGAAGCTTTCTTT.

J is TRBJ2-2 and V is TRBV28; 14 bases align to TRBD2. CDR3 length: 17 amino acids. V shed 5 bases, J shed 8 bases, and the junction held 10 bases outside the gene matches. The germline gives CDR1 MDHEN, CDR2 SYDVKM. CDR3 nucleotides: TGTGCCAGCAGTCCTCTTGGGACTAGCGGGAGATGGGGGGAGCTGTTTTTT. Translated: CASSPLGTSGRWGELFF.

This clonotype showed up many times. The CDR3 spells CASSYSGTTKNIQYF. In DNA, the CDR3 is TGTGCCAGCAGTTACTCCGGGACAACTAAAAACATTCAGTACTTC. V is TRBV6-2 or TRBV6-3 and J is TRBJ2-4, with D possibly matching TRBD1 (6 bases). V dropped 0 bases and J dropped 4 bases, with 10 bases sitting between them. The CDR3 is 15 amino acids. Germline values: CDR1 MNHEY, CDR2 SVGEGT.

This chain connects TRBV15 to TRBJ1-1; tentative D call: TRBD1 (5 bases). The germline gives CDR1 LNHNV, CDR2 YYDKDF (reference sequence). Between the trimmed V and J ends, which lost 7 bases and 3 bases, there was a span of 12 bases. There are 13 residues in the CDR3. The CDR3 DNA is TGTGCCACCAACACAGGACGTGACACTGAAGCTTTCTTT. Its protein product is CATNTGRDTEAFF.

V gene TRBV7-6 combines with J gene TRBJ1-5; D gene ambiguous. CDR3 length: 14 amino acids. Trimming left V 5 bases short and J 2 bases short, with 10 bases between. Germline V lookup: CDR1 SGHVS, CDR2 FNYEAQ. Written as DNA, the CDR3 is TGTGCCAGCAGCCAAGGTGCGGGCAATCAGCCCCAGCATTTT. As protein: CASSQGAGNQPQHF.

This clonotype was observed many times. This rearrangement joins TRBV28 to TRBJ1-2; D not certain. V dropped 6 bases and J dropped 7 bases, with 12 bases sitting between them. CDR1 and CDR2 (germline): MDHEN, SYDVKM. The CDR3 runs to 12 residues. The CDR3 DNA sequence: TGTGCCAGCAGCTTGGGATCGTTTGGCTACACCTTC. Amino acids: CASSLGSFGYTF.

The rearrangement joins TRBV7-9 to TRBJ1-4; possible D gene TRBD1, 6 bases. Trimming took 5 bases from V and 7 from J, leaving 8 bases between them. Germline V gives CDR1 SEHNR, CDR2 FQNEAQ (reference sequence). This CDR3 is 12 amino acids long. CDR3 amino acids: CASSVTGEKLFF. The CDR3, as DNA: TGTGCCAGCAGCGTGACAGGTGAAAAACTGTTTTTT.

This clonotype has only a few counts. The chain recombines TRBV11-3 with TRBJ1-2; 8 positions agree with TRBD1. J lost 7 bases, V lost 5 bases, and 9 bases had no gene match. Germline values: CDR1 SGHNT, CDR2 YENEEA. CDR3 length equals 14 residues. The CDR3 DNA sequence: TGTGCCAGCAGCCTGACAGGGGTGGACTCTGGCTACACCTTC. Translating it yields CASSLTGVDSGYTF.

A few counts support this clonotype. The CDR3 DNA follows: TGTGCCAGCAGCTTGGTCGGCGGGGCGCGGTCACCCCTCCACTTT. Its translation: CASSLVGGARSPLHF. This sequence joins TRBV5-6 and TRBJ1-6; D may be TRBD1 (5 bases). The CDR3 sequence is 15 residues long. Germline V gene data show CDR1 as SGHDT and CDR2 as YYEEEE. With 0 bases removed from V and 10 bases from J, the gap between germline ends came to 14 bases.

This rearrangement joins TRBV29-1 to TRBJ2-1; D gene uncertain. This CDR3 has 12 residues. The V and J ends lost 2 bases and 9 bases respectively, with 11 bases between them. The germline V gene has CDR1 SQVTM and CDR2 ANQGSEA. CDR3 sequence (DNA): TGCAGCGTTGAACGGAAGGTGGGTGAGCAGTTCTTC. It translates to CSVERKVGEQFF.

Of note for this clonotype: The germline gene is not matched at one end of the junction; a read error may be the cause. The chain recombines TRBV15 with TRBJ2-5, with a weak D call TRBD2 (7 bases). CDR3 length: 15 residues. The germline CDR1 and CDR2 sequences are LNHNV and YYDKDF (reference sequence). CDR3 amino acids: CAASRGGGAYNEQRF. CDR3 nucleotides: TGTGCCGCCAGCAGAGGGGGGGGAGCCTACAATGAGCAGCGCTTC.

V and J are TRBV7-8 and TRBJ2-5, with D perhaps matching TRBD2 (6 bases). Germline V CDR1 and CDR2: SGHVS, FQNEAQ. CDR3 length: 14 amino acids. Trimming took off 4 bases at V and 5 bases at J, with 14 bases between the two ends. CDR3 DNA sequence: TGTGCCAGCAGCTGGGGGGTAGCTACGGAGACCCAGTACTTC. It encodes CASSWGVATETQYF.

The chain recombines TRBV5-1 with TRBJ2-7; perhaps TRBD2 as D (5 bases). V lost 2 bases, J lost 1 base, and 10 bases lay in between. The CDR3 consists of 14 residues. Germline V gene sequence: CDR1 SGHRS, CDR2 YFSETQ. DNA for the CDR3: TGCGCCAGCAGCTTAGCGGACTCGTCCTACGAGCAGTACTTC. Protein product: CASSLADSSYEQYF.